The 8 T cell receptor beta chains given below trace back to one sample, sequenced in a study of cytomegalovirus exposure and HLA in healthy donors. The PCR contained 60 Vbeta and 13 Jbeta primers. The assay was immunoSEQ multiplex PCR, and TCRdb's table has in-frame clones only and misses some. The sample yields some 150,000 clones, approximately 79% seen once. Sequencing input: PBMCs. These receptors originate from a middle-aged woman in good health and CMV-seropositive.

The V and J genes are TRBV5-6 and TRBJ2-7; 7 bases match TRBD1. Germline CDR1 is SGHDT and CDR2 is YYEEEE. V shed 5 bases, J shed 5 bases, and the junction held 10 bases outside the gene matches. This CDR3 is 14 amino acids long. In nucleotides, the CDR3 is TGTGCCAGCAGTGAATACAGGGGCACAAACGAGCAGTACTTC. It encodes CASSEYRGTNEQYF.

This clone was picked up one time. The CDR3 nucleotides are TGTGCCAGCAGCTTTGTGGACAGAGCCGCCTACGAGCAGTACTTC. Its protein is CASSFVDRAAYEQYF. The chain recombines TRBV11-2 with TRBJ2-7, with a tentative D call TRBD1 (6 bases). The germline V gene encodes CDR1 SGHAT and CDR2 FQNNGV. Trimming stripped 3 bases from V and 2 bases from J, with 14 bases between. This CDR3 has 15 residues.

V is TRBV5-4 and J is TRBJ1-1; D is possibly TRBD1 (5 bases). Trimming cost V 0 bases and J 2 bases, with 8 bases left between them. Looked up from germline, CDR1 is SGHNT and CDR2 is YYREEE (reference sequence). The CDR3 has 14 residues. The CDR3 coding sequence is TGTGCCAGCAGCTTGGTCGGGGGAAACACTGAAGCTTTCTTT. It translates to CASSLVGGNTEAFF.

The chain is built from TRBV19 and TRBJ2-7; 8 nucleotides match TRBD1. The length of the CDR3 is 12 residues. V was clipped by 9 bases and J by 2 bases; unmatched bases: 3. CDR1 is LNHDA, CDR2 SQIVND, per germline (reference sequence). CDR3 DNA: TGTGCCAGCGGGACAGGCCCCTACGAGCAGTACTTC. Translating gives CASGTGPYEQYF.

This rearrangement joins TRBV29-1 to TRBJ2-5; D is ambiguous. V gave up 4 bases and J gave up 3 bases, with 21 bases separating them. Germline values: CDR1 SQVTM, CDR2 ANQGSEA. The CDR3 is 16 residues long. CDR3 DNA sequence: TGCAGCGTTGTTGAAGTCGATGACTTAGGAGAAGAGACCCAGTACTTC. As protein: CSVVEVDDLGEETQYF. Drawing the rest from reference TRBV29-1 and TRBJ2-5, the complete variable domain is SAVISQKPSRDICQRGTSLTIQCQVDSQVTMMFWYRQQPGQSLTLIATANQGSEATYESGFVIDKFPISRPNLTFSTLTVSNMSPEDSSIYLCSVVEVDDLGEETQYFGPGTRLLVL.

This clone was observed a handful of times. The chain has TRBV15 and TRBJ1-4, with a tentative D call TRBD1 (6 bases). Trimming cost V 0 bases and J 7 bases, with 15 bases left between them. The CDR3 consists of 16 residues. Germline assignment: CDR1 LNHNV and CDR2 YYDKDF (reference sequence). CDR3 sequence (DNA): TGTGCCACCAGCAGAGATCGGACAGCCCCTAGTGAAAAACTGTTTTTT. Protein sequence: CATSRDRTAPSEKLFF.

The chain is built from TRBV5-4 and TRBJ2-3; the match to TRBD1 covers 9 bases. CDR1 is SGHNT, CDR2 YYREEE, per germline (reference sequence). The CDR3 has 14 amino acids. The V and J ends lost 4 bases and 4 bases, in that order; junction bases with no gene match: 4. The CDR3 bases are TGTGCCAGCAGCCGACAGGGGGTGGCAGATACGCAGTATTTT. It encodes CASSRQGVADTQYF.

The gene calls are TRBV30 and TRBJ2-2; maybe TRBD1 (5 bases). The V end lost 0 bases, the J end lost 4 bases, and 12 bases lay between the germline ends. The CDR3 is 15 residues long. CDR1 and CDR2 from the germline V gene are GTSNPN and SVGIG (reference sequence). CDR3 sequence: CAWSVLTGSTGELFF. Here the CDR3 DNA reads TGTGCCTGGAGTGTACTTACAGGTTCCACCGGGGAGCTGTTTTTT.